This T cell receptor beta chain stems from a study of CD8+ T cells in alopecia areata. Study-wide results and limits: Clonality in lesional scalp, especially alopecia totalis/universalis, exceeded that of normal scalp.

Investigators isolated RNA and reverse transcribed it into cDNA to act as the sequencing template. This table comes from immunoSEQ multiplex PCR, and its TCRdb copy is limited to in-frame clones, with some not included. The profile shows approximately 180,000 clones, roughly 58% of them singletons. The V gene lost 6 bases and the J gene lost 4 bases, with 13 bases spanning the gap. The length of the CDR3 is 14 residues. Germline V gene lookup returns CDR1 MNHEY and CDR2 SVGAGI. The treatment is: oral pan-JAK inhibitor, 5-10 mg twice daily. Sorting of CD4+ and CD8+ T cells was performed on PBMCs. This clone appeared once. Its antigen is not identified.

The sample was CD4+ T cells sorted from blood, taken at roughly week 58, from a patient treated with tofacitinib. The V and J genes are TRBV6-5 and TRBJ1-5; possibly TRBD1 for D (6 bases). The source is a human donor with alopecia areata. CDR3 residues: CASSPNGQNQPQHF. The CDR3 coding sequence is TGTGCCAGCAGCCCCAACGGACAGAATCAGCCCCAGCATTTT.